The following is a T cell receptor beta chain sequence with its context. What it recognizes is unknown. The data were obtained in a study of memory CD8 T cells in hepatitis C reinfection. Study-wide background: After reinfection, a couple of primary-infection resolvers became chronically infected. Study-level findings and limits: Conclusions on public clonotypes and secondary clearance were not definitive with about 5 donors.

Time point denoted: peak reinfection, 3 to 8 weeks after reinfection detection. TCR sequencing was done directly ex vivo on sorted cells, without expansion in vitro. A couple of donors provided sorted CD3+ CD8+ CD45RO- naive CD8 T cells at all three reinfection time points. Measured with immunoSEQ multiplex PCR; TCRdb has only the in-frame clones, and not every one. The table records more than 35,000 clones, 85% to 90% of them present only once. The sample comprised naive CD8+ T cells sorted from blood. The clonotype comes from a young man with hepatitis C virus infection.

The CDR3 region is CASSGDAVHEQYF. The CDR3 coding sequence is TGTGCCAGCAGCGGAGATGCGGTCCACGAGCAGTACTTC. This chain connects TRBV7-9 to TRBJ2-7; D is undetermined. This CDR3 spans 13 amino acids. CDR1 and CDR2 from the germline V gene are SEHNR and FQNEAQ (reference sequence). The V end lost 5 bases, the J end lost 5 bases, and 13 bases lay between the germline ends.